This is a list of T cell receptor beta chains from one sample in a study of blood T cells in healthy people across ages. Each CDR3 protein gets one entry after TCRdb re-called the 5' RACE reads with MiXCR. The sample lists over 700,000 distinct CDR3 sequences; around 25% were seen once. These sequences were also reported in another study, on T cells of mothers and their children.

The specimen sequenced was blood. Receptors originate from a boy younger than 18 in good health. CDR3s include the opening cysteine and the closing phenylalanine or tryptophan. D genes are given only for firm matches. A row's size may be missing; if present it is once, few, many or a size class.

clone_size cdr3_length j_call d_call v_call cdr3_aa cdr3_nt
once 13 TRBJ1-2 - TRBV5-1 CASSPDNNYGYTF TGCGCCAGCAGCCCGGATAATAACTATGGCTACACCTTC
- 14 TRBJ2-5 TRBD1 TRBV20-1 CSARKQGQQETQYF TGCAGTGCTAGAAAACAGGGACAGCAAGAGACCCAGTACTTC
- 16 TRBJ2-5 TRBD1 TRBV7-9 CASSLLGQGDAETQYF TGTGCCAGCAGCTTATTGGGACAGGGGGACGCGGAGACCCAGTACTTC
- 15 TRBJ2-3 TRBD1 TRBV12-3/TRBV12-4 CASSSGTGGPDTQYF TGTGCCAGCAGTTCCGGGACAGGGGGCCCAGATACGCAGTATTTT
few 15 TRBJ2-7 - TRBV10-3 CAISEGSGIGYEQYF TGTGCCATCAGTGAGGGGTCAGGGATCGGGTACGAGCAGTACTTC
- 16 TRBJ2-5 TRBD1 TRBV6-1 CASILSIAGQGETQYF TGTGCCAGCATCTTATCCATCGCGGGACAGGGAGAGACCCAGTACTTC
- 15 TRBJ1-4 - TRBV3-1 CASSQGIGGGEKLFF TGTGCCAGCAGCCAAGGGATCGGCGGGGGTGAAAAACTGTTTTTT
- 15 TRBJ2-1 TRBD2 TRBV11-3 CASSPGTSDNNEQFF TGTGCCAGCAGCCCCGGGACTAGCGATAACAATGAGCAGTTCTTC
few 14 TRBJ2-5 - TRBV29-1 CSVEDFTPPETQYF TGCAGCGTTGAAGATTTTACCCCACCAGAGACCCAGTACTTC
- 11 TRBJ2-7 - TRBV29-1 CSVVDTAGQYF TGCAGCGTAGTGGACACCGCTGGGCAGTACTTC
few 14 TRBJ2-6 - TRBV12-3/TRBV12-4 CASNKVSGANVLTF TGTGCCAGCAACAAAGTGTCTGGGGCCAACGTCCTGACTTTC
few 15 TRBJ2-1 - TRBV2 CASSEGPSRNNEQFF TGTGCCAGCAGTGAAGGGCCCTCTCGAAACAATGAGCAGTTCTTC
few 16 TRBJ2-1 TRBD2 TRBV29-1 CSGTSTVGSSYNEQFF TGCAGCGGGACTAGTACCGTGGGGAGCTCCTACAATGAGCAGTTCTTC
- 16 TRBJ2-1 TRBD2 TRBV4-1 CASSQVAGGSYNEQFF TGTGCCAGCAGCCAGGTAGCGGGGGGGTCCTACAATGAGCAGTTCTTC
- 17 TRBJ2-1 TRBD2 TRBV13 CASSPKGTSGHYNEQFF TGTGCCAGCAGCCCCAAGGGGACTAGCGGGCATTACAATGAGCAGTTCTTC
- 19 TRBJ2-3 TRBD2 TRBV3-1 CASSQSPRRGGPGTDTQYF TGTGCCAGCAGCCAGTCTCCCAGGCGGGGGGGACCGGGTACAGATACGCAGTATTTT
- 12 TRBJ2-3 - TRBV3-1 CASTGHRDTQYF TGTGCCAGCACCGGGCACCGAGATACGCAGTATTTT
few 17 TRBJ2-1 - TRBV28 CASSLVEGSPSYNEQFF TGTGCCAGCAGTTTAGTGGAGGGATCTCCATCCTACAATGAGCAGTTCTTC
few 15 TRBJ2-7 - TRBV7-8 CASSLPPDGTYEQYF TGTGCCAGCAGCCTCCCCCCGGACGGCACCTACGAGCAGTACTTC
- 14 TRBJ2-1 TRBD1 TRBV20-1 CSACRDRENNEQFF TGCAGTGCTTGCCGGGACAGGGAAAACAATGAGCAGTTCTTC
- 13 TRBJ1-1 - TRBV7-3 CASRQEVNTEAFF TGTGCCAGCAGGCAGGAGGTTAACACTGAAGCTTTCTTT
- 16 TRBJ2-1 TRBD2 TRBV5-1 CASRPTSGNPINEQFF TGCGCCAGCAGACCGACTAGCGGGAACCCTATCAATGAGCAGTTCTTC